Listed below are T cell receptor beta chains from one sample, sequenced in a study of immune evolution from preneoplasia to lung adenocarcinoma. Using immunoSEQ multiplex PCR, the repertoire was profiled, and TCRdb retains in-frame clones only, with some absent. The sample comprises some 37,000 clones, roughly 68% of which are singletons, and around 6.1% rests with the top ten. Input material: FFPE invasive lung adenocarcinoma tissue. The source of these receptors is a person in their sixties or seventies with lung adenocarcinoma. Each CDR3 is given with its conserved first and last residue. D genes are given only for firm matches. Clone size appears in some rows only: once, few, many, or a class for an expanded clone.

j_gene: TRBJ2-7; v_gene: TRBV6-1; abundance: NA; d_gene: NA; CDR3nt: TGTGCCAGCAGTGAATTAGGCGGCCCATTCTCCTACGAGCAGTACTTC; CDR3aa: CASSELGGPFSYEQYF
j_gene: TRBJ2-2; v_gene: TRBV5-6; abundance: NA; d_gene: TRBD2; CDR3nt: TGTGCCAGCAGCGGAACCGGGACTAGCGGGGTCACCGGGGAGCTGTTTTTT; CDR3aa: CASSGTGTSGVTGELFF
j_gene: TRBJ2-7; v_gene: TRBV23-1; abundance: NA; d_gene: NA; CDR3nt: TGCGCCAGCAGTCGGTTACAGGGACCCGGGGTAATCCACGAGCAGTACTTC; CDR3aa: CASSRLQGPGVIHEQYF
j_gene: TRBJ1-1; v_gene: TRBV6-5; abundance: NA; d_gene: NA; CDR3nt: TGTGCCAGCAGTTACAAGGGGAGGACTGAAGCTTTCTTT; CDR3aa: CASSYKGRTEAFF
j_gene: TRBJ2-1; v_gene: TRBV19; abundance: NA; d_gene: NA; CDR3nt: TGTGCCAGTAGCCGGGACCCCCCGGGGAATTCCTACAATGAGCAGTTCTTC; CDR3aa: CASSRDPPGNSYNEQFF
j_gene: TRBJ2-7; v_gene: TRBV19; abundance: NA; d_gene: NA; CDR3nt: TGTGCCAGTAGTCCGGACGGACGCTCCTCCTACGAGCAGTACTTC; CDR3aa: CASSPDGRSSYEQYF
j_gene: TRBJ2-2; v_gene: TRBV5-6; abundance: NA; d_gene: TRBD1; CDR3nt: TGTGCCAGCAGCCCGGACAGGGGAGCGAACACCGGGGAGCTGTTTTTT; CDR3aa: CASSPDRGANTGELFF
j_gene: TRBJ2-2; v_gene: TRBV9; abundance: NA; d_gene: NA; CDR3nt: TGTGCCAGCTCTAGGGGCTTGGTCACCGGGGAGCTGTTTTTT; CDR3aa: CASSRGLVTGELFF
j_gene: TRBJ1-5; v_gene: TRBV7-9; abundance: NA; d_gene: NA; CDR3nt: TGTGCCAGCAGCTTACAAAGCGGCAGGGGAGTGACCCCCCAGCATTTT; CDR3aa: CASSLQSGRGVTPQHF
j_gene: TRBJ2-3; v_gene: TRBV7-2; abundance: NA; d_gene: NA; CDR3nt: TGTGCCAGCAGCTCCCGTAGGGGAGCTACGCAGTATTTT; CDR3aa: CASSSRRGATQYF
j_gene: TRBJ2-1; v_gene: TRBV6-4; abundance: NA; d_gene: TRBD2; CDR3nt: TGTGCCAGCAGTGATCTTAGCGGGACCGGAAATGAGCAGTTCTTC; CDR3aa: CASSDLSGTGNEQFF
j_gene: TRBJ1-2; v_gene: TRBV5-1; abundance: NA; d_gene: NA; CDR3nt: TGCGCCAGCAGCCCCCTCCGGGATCCTTCTTGGTATGGCTACACCTTC; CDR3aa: CASSPLRDPSWYGYTF
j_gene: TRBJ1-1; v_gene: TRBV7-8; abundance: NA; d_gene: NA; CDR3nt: TGTGCCAGCAGCTTAGTGTGGGGCGCGAACACTGAAGCTTTCTTT; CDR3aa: CASSLVWGANTEAFF
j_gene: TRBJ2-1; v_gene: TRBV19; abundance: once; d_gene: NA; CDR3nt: TGTGCCAGTAGTATTTACGGGCGCGCAAAAGAGCAGTTCTTC; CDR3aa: CASSIYGRAKEQFF
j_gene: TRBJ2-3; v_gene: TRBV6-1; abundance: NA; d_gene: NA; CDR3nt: TGTGCCAGCCGACCAGACGGATATACGCAGTATTTT; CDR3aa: CASRPDGYTQYF
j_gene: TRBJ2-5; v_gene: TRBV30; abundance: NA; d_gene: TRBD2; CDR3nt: TGTGCCTGGAGTCAGGGACTAGCGGTCCGAGGGACCCAGTACTTC; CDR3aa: CAWSQGLAVRGTQYF
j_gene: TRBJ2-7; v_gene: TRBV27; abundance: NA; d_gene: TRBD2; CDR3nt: TGTGCCAGCAGTTCAGCCGGAGGGACTAGCGGGAGAAACGAGCAGTACTTC; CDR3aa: CASSSAGGTSGRNEQYF
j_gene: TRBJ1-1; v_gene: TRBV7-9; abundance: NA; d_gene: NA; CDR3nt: TGTGCCAGCAGCTCGATCAGTAGGGGGAGGGACACTGAAGCTTTCTTT; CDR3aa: CASSSISRGRDTEAFF
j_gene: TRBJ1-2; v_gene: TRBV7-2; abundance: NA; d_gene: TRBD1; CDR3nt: TGTGCCAGCAGCCCGGGACAGGCGACGGGCTACACCTTC; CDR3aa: CASSPGQATGYTF
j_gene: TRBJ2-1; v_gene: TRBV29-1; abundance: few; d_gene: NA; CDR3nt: TGCAGCGCCCTGGACCGACTACTCTACAATGAGCAGTTCTTC; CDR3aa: CSALDRLLYNEQFF
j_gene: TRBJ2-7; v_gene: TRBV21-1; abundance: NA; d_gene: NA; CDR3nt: TGTGCCAGCAGCAAAGACCTAAACCCGGGACTAGTTTATCCCCTCTACGAGCAGTACTTC; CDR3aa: CASSKDLNPGLVYPLYEQYF
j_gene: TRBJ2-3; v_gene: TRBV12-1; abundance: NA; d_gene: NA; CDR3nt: TGTGCCAGCAGCTTTCTGGGCGCTAGCGGAGACACAGATACGCAGTATTTT; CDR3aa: CASSFLGASGDTDTQYF
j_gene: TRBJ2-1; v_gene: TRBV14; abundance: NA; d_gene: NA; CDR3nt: TGTGCCAGCAGCCGGGACAATGAGCAGTTCTTC; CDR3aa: CASSRDNEQFF
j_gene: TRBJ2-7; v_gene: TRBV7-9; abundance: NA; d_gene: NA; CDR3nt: TGTGCCAGCAGCTCACGGGTTTCCGACGAGCAGTACTTC; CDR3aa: CASSSRVSDEQYF
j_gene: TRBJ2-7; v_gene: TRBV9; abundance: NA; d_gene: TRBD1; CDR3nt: TGTGCCAGCAGCTCAGGGGGCTACTCGGAGCAGTACTTC; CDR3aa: CASSSGGYSEQYF
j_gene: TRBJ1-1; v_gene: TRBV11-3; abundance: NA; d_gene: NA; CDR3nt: TGTGCCAGCAGCTTAACCGGGACACGGAGGTACACTGAAGCTTTCTTT; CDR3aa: CASSLTGTRRYTEAFF
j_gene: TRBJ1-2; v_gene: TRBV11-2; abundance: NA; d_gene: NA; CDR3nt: TGTGCCAGCAGTCCTCGGGGGCGCGAGGGCTACACCTTC; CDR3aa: CASSPRGREGYTF
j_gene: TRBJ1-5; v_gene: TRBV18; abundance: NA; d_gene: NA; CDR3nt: TGTGCCAGCTCACCAGACCGGGACCAGCCCCAGCATTTT; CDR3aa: CASSPDRDQPQHF
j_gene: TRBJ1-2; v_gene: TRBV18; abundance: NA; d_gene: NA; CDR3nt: TGTGCCAGCTCAGTAGACAGGAACTATGGCTACACCTTC; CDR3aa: CASSVDRNYGYTF
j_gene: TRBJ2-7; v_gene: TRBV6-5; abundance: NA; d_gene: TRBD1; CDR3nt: TGTGCCAGCAGTTACTCAGGGACAGGGCCCTACGAGCAGTACTTC; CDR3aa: CASSYSGTGPYEQYF
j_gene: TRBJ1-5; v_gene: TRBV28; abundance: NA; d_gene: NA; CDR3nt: TGTGCCAGCAGGCGGAATCAGCCCCAGCATTTT; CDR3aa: CASRRNQPQHF
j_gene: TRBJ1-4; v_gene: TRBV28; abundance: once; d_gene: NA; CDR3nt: TGTGCCAGCAGTACACGGGGCCTAAATGAAAAACTGTTTTTT; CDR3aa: CASSTRGLNEKLFF
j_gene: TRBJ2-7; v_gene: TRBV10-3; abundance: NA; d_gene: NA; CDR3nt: TGTGCCTCCGCCCAGGCCTCCTACGAGCAGTACTTC; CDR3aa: CASAQASYEQYF
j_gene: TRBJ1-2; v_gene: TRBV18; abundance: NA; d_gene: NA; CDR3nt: TGTGCCAGCTCACCAGCTCAGCGTAACTATGGCTACACCTTC; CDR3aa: CASSPAQRNYGYTF
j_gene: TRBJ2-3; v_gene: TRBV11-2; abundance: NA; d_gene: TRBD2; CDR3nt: TGTGCCAGCAGCTCCGGGACTAGCGGGAAGGCAGATACGCAGTATTTT; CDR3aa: CASSSGTSGKADTQYF
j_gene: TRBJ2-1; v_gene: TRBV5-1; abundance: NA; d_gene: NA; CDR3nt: TGCGCCAGCAGCTTGGATTCCAGACCATACAATGAGCAGTTCTTC; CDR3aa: CASSLDSRPYNEQFF